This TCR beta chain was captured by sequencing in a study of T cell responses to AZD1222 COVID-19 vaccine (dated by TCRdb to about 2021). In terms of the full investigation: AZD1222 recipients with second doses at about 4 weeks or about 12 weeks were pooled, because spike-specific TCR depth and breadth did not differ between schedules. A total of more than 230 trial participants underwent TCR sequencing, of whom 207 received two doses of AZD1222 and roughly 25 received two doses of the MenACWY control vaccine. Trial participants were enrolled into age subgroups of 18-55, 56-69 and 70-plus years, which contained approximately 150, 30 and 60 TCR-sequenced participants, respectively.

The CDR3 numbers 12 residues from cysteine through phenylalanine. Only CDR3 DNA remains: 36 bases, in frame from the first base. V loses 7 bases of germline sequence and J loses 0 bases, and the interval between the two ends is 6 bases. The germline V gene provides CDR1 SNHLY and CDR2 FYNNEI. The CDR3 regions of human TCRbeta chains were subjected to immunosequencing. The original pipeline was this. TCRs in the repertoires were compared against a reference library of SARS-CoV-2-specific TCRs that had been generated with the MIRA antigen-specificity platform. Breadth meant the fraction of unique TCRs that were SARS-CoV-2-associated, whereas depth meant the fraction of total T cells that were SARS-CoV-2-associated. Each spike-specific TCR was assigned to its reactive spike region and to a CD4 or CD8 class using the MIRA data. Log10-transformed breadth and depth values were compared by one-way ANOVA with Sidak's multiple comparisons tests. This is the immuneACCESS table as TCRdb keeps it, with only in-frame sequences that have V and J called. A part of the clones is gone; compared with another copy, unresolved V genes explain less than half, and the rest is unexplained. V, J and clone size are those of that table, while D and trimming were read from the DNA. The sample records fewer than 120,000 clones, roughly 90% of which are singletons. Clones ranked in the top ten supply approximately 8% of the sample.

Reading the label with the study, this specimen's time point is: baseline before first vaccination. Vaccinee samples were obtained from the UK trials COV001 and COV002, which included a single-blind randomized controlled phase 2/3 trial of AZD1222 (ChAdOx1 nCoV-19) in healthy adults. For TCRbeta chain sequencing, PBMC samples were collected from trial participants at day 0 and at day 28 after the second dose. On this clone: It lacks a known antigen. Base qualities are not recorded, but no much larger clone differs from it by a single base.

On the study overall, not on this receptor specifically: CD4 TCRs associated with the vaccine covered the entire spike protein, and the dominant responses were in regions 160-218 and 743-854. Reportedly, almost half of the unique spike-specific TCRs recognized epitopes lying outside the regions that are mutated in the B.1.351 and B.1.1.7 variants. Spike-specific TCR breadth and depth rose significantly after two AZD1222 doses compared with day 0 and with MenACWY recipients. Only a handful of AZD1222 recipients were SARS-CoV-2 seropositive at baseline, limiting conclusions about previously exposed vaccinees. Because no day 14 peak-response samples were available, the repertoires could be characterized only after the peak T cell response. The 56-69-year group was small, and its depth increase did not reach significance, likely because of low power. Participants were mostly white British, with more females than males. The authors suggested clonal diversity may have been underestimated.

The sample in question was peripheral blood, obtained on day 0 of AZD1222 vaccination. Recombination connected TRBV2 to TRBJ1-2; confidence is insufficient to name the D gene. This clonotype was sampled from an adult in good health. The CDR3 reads CASIGANYGYTF. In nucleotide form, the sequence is TGTGCCAGCATAGGAGCTAACTATGGCTACACCTTC.